What follows is one T cell receptor beta chain and its context. MiXCR, run by TCRdb on the RT-PCR reads, gives a single entry per CDR3 protein. The table has 100,000 to 120,000 distinct CDR3 sequences, around 33% seen once; the top ten hold 27%. Trimming left V 1 base short and J 8 bases short, with 15 bases between. The CDR3 covers 15 residues. These data come from a study of patients and donors after allogeneic stem cell transplantation. The chain carries TRBV12-3 or TRBV12-4 and TRBJ2-1; maybe TRBD1 (5 bases). This receptor was taken from a human donor who was either an allogeneic HSCT recipient or a stem cell or donor lymphocyte infusion donor (not recorded which). It is not recorded whose cells these are; they may come from a transplant donor. Material: blood, either unsorted or a sorted T cell fraction (not recorded which). The chain's CDR3 is CASSLDRSNLYEQFF. DNA for the CDR3: TGTGCCAGCAGTTTAGACAGGTCTAATCTGTATGAGCAGTTCTTC.